This T cell receptor beta chain stems from a study of cytomegalovirus exposure and HLA in healthy donors. PCR was performed using 60 Vbeta and 13 Jbeta primers. The protocol was immunoSEQ multiplex PCR, while the TCRdb copy is restricted to in-frame clones and leaves out a portion. This sample carries 85,000 to 90,000 clones, with over 15% going to the ten biggest clones. Per the germline V gene, CDR1 is SGDLS and CDR2 is YYNGEE. Trimming removed 0 bases from V and 0 bases from J, with 13 bases in between. This CDR3 has 16 residues. The TCR sequence derives from a man in his fifties or sixties in good health and CMV-seropositive. The gene calls are TRBV9 and TRBJ2-7; perhaps TRBD2 as D (5 bases). The material sequenced was PBMCs. This chain's CDR3 is CASSVGSSGSSYEQYF. Here the CDR3 DNA reads TGTGCCAGCAGCGTAGGTTCCAGCGGATCCTCCTACGAGCAGTACTTC.